This is a list of T cell receptor beta chains from one sample in a study of OX40 agonist ivuxolimab in advanced cancers. Assay used: immunoSEQ multiplex PCR; TCRdb lists only in-frame clones, some missing. The repertoire has some 74,000 clones, about 85% of them found once; the top ten carry less than 4.5%. Sequenced here: CD4+ or CD8+ T cells sorted from blood, sampled in a trial of the OX40 agonist ivuxolimab. The receptors shown here come from an adult with an advanced solid tumor such as melanoma, head and neck, liver or kidney cancer. Each CDR3 is given with its conserved first and last residue. A D gene is named only where the DNA matches it firmly. Some rows mark clone size as missing; the rest say once, few, many or name a class of expanded clone.

DNA	CDR3	D	J	V	size
TGTGCCAGCCGAGGCGTCAGTTCCTATGGCTACACCTTC	CASRGVSSYGYTF	-	TRBJ1-2	TRBV6-5	-
TGTGCCTTGGGCGGGCGGAACACTGAAGCTTTCTTT	CALGGRNTEAFF	-	TRBJ1-1	TRBV30	-
TGCGCCAGCAGTTCCCGACTAGCGCACAATGAGCAGTTCTTC	CASSSRLAHNEQFF	TRBD2	TRBJ2-1	TRBV5-1	once
TGTGCCACCTCGGACCTCAACTCTGGAAACACCATATATTTT	CATSDLNSGNTIYF	-	TRBJ1-3	TRBV6-6	-
TGTGCCAGCAGTGCCACAGGGGGCGGTAATTCACCCCTCCACTTT	CASSATGGGNSPLHF	TRBD1	TRBJ1-6	TRBV25-1	-
TGTGCCAGCAGCTTAGAAGCAGCGAACACTGAAGCTTTCTTT	CASSLEAANTEAFF	-	TRBJ1-1	TRBV11-2	-
TGTGCCAGCAGCTCGCCGGGACAGTTTAACACTGAAGCTTTCTTT	CASSSPGQFNTEAFF	TRBD1	TRBJ1-1	TRBV5-5	few
TGCGCCAGCAGCGACGAGCCCGGGACTAGCGGGAGTCGAGCAGATACGCAGTATTTT	CASSDEPGTSGSRADTQYF	TRBD2	TRBJ2-3	TRBV4-1	-
TGTGCCAGCAGTTTAGATGCGGCCTATAATTCACCCCTCCACTTT	CASSLDAAYNSPLHF	-	TRBJ1-6	TRBV27	-
TGTGCCAGCAGCCTCGTACTAGCGGCATTAGGAGATACGCAGTATTTT	CASSLVLAALGDTQYF	TRBD2	TRBJ2-3	TRBV6-6	-
TGTGCCAGCAGTTATTCTAGCGGGAGAAGAACCGGGGAGCTGTTTTTT	CASSYSSGRRTGELFF	TRBD2	TRBJ2-2	TRBV6-5	-
TGCGCCAGCAGCTCGGACCCTACTAGCTGGAATGAGCAGTTCTTC	CASSSDPTSWNEQFF	-	TRBJ2-1	TRBV5-1	-
TGTGCCAGCACCCCCCTCAAATTAGGGGAGGGGATCTATGGCTACACCTTC	CASTPLKLGEGIYGYTF	-	TRBJ1-2	TRBV28	-
TGTGCCAGCAGTTGGGGCTTCACTGAAGCTTTCTTT	CASSWGFTEAFF	-	TRBJ1-1	TRBV28	-
TGTGCCAGCAGCTCTGGGCCCTCCTCCGAAGATACGCAGTATTTT	CASSSGPSSEDTQYF	-	TRBJ2-3	TRBV7-3	-
TGTGCCTGGAGTCTTAGCGGGAGGGGAGATACGCAGTATTTT	CAWSLSGRGDTQYF	TRBD2	TRBJ2-3	TRBV30	-
TGTGCCAGCAGCTTACCCCCTCGTTTAAAACCCTACAATGAGCAGTTCTTC	CASSLPPRLKPYNEQFF	-	TRBJ2-1	TRBV7-9	-
TGTGCCAGCAGTGGTGGTAACACTGAAGCTTTCTTT	CASSGGNTEAFF	-	TRBJ1-1	TRBV28	-
TGCGCCAGCAAATCCCTGTACAATAGCAATCAGCCCCAGCATTTT	CASKSLYNSNQPQHF	-	TRBJ1-5	TRBV10-2	-
TGTGCCAGCAGCTTAGTTGGATGGCCAGCGGGAAAAAACATTCAGTACTTC	CASSLVGWPAGKNIQYF	TRBD2	TRBJ2-4	TRBV11-3	-
TGTGCCATCAGTCGCAGGAACACTGAAGCTTTCTTT	CAISRRNTEAFF	-	TRBJ1-1	TRBV10-3	-
TGTGCCTGGTTGGACGGGAGCAGCTACGAGCAGTACTTC	CAWLDGSSYEQYF	-	TRBJ2-7	TRBV30	few
TGTGCCAGCAGCTTAGGCGGAAGCTACATTAACCTTAACTATGGCTACACCTTC	CASSLGGSYINLNYGYTF	-	TRBJ1-2	TRBV11-2	-
TGTGCCAGCAGGGACAGGGTCCTTTCCTCCACCGGGGCCAACGTCCTGACTTTC	CASRDRVLSSTGANVLTF	TRBD1	TRBJ2-6	TRBV19	-
TGTGCCAGCAGCTTTCTTCGAGGGGGCAACGAGCAGTACTTC	CASSFLRGGNEQYF	TRBD1	TRBJ2-7	TRBV5-6	-
TGTGCCAGCAGTTTGACAGGAACAGGGGAGACCCAGTACTTC	CASSLTGTGETQYF	-	TRBJ2-5	TRBV7-6	-
TGTGCCAGCTCACCGGGGACGACGGGAAACACCATATATTTT	CASSPGTTGNTIYF	-	TRBJ1-3	TRBV18	-
TGTGCCAGCAGCGTCCAGGGGGAGCAACTGTTTTTT	CASSVQGEQLFF	TRBD1	TRBJ1-4	TRBV9	few
TGTGCCAGTAGCCAACTCGGGACCACCTACGAGCAGTACTTC	CASSQLGTTYEQYF	-	TRBJ2-7	TRBV19	-
TGTGCCAGCAGCAGAGGATTAGGGTCGTCCTACGAGCAGTACTTC	CASSRGLGSSYEQYF	-	TRBJ2-7	TRBV6-5	-
TGCAGTGCTAGATGGGAGACCCAGTACTTC	CSARWETQYF	-	TRBJ2-5	TRBV20-1	-
TGCGCCAGCAGCTTGGAACAGGGGGCTTCGAATGAGCAGTTCTTC	CASSLEQGASNEQFF	TRBD1	TRBJ2-1	TRBV5-1	-
TGCGCCAGCAGTGAGTGGAGTAGCGGGACCTACGAGCAGTACTTC	CASSEWSSGTYEQYF	TRBD2	TRBJ2-7	TRBV10-2	-
TGTGCTAGCAGCCCTAGGACTGTCCAAGAGACCCAGTACTTC	CASSPRTVQETQYF	-	TRBJ2-5	TRBV7-7	-
TGTGCCAGCAGCCCCGTACTCTACGAGCAGTACTTC	CASSPVLYEQYF	-	TRBJ2-7	TRBV6-6	-
TGTGCCAGCAGCGACGGTTCGTGGGGAGAGGAAAAACTGTTTTTT	CASSDGSWGEEKLFF	-	TRBJ1-4	TRBV9	-
TGTGCCTGGGGGTTCGGGGGATACATGAACACTGAAGCTTTCTTT	CAWGFGGYMNTEAFF	-	TRBJ1-1	TRBV30	-
TGTGCCAGCAGTGCTTTAGGTGACGGGCAGTTCTTC	CASSALGDGQFF	-	TRBJ2-1	TRBV13	-
TGTGCCAGCAGCTTGAGTAGCGGGAGGGCACAGGGCGGGGAGCTGTTTTTT	CASSLSSGRAQGGELFF	TRBD2	TRBJ2-2	TRBV7-2	-
TGTGCCAGCAGTCCCCCGGGACACAAAAGGGAGACCCAGTACTTC	CASSPPGHKRETQYF	-	TRBJ2-5	TRBV27	-
TGTGCCAGCGGAGTGGTGGCCCAGTACTTC	CASGVVAQYF	-	TRBJ2-5	TRBV25-1	-